The next 21 T cell receptor beta chains were all read from a single sample in a study of blood T cell repertoires in COVID-19. Here immunoSEQ multiplex PCR was the method, and the copy in TCRdb shows in-frame clones only, minus some. The sample includes 270,000 or so clones, roughly 89% seen only once; the top ten take 0.85% to 1%. What was sequenced was peripheral blood. These TCRs come from a woman between 35 and 50 years old who had recovered from COVID-19.

Regarding this clone: This specimen includes other DNA sequences encoding the same CDR3. This rearrangement joins TRBV6-5 to TRBJ2-7, with a possible D match to TRBD1 (6 bases). V dropped 5 bases and J dropped 5 bases, with 13 bases sitting between them. This CDR3 has 13 residues. From germline, CDR1 is MNHEY and CDR2 SVGAGI. CDR3 region: CASSPLQGDEQYF. CDR3 in DNA: TGTGCCAGCAGTCCCTTACAGGGAGACGAGCAGTACTTC.

In its sample, this clone was seen once. V and J are TRBV10-3 and TRBJ1-1, with 10 bases lining up with TRBD1. The V and J ends lost 5 bases and 5 bases, in that order; junction bases with no gene match: 5. The CDR3 runs 14 residues. Germline loops: CDR1 ENHRY, CDR2 SYGVKD. The CDR3, as DNA: TGTGCCATCAGTAGGACAGGGGGTGAAACTGAAGCTTTCTTT. Translating it yields CAISRTGGETEAFF.

The chain employs TRBV10-3 and TRBJ2-3; D possibly corresponds to TRBD2 (5 bases). Germline-derived CDR1 and CDR2 are ENHRY and SYGVKD. Trimming took 3 bases from V and 2 from J, leaving 12 bases between them. The CDR3 runs to 15 residues. The CDR3 loop reads CAISDGVGDTDTQYF. Written as DNA, the CDR3 is TGTGCCATCAGTGATGGGGTGGGAGACACAGATACGCAGTATTTT.

This chain uses TRBV10-3 with TRBJ2-3, with D possibly matching TRBD2 (5 bases). Germline loops: CDR1 ENHRY, CDR2 SYGVKD. The CDR3 totals 15 residues. The germline V and J ends were trimmed by 2 bases and 2 bases, with 11 bases remaining between them. In nucleotides, the CDR3 is TGTGCCATCAGTGAGCTCGGACTCGACACAGATACGCAGTATTTT. Its translation: CAISELGLDTDTQYF.

The chain combines TRBV7-3 with TRBJ2-1, with TRBD2 as a possible D gene (6 bases). CDR1 is SGHTA, CDR2 FQGTGA, per germline. CDR3 length: 17 amino acids. V was trimmed by 0 bases and J by 0 bases, leaving 12 bases between them. The CDR3 loop reads CASSLTTSTSSYNEQFF. CDR3 in DNA: TGTGCCAGCAGCTTAACAACTAGCACGAGCTCCTACAATGAGCAGTTCTTC.

The chain uses TRBV7-9 and TRBJ2-3; tentatively, D is TRBD1 (7 bases). The CDR3 spans 14 residues. Trimming shortened V by 5 bases and J by 4 bases, and 13 bases separated the two germline ends. The germline gives CDR1 SEHNR, CDR2 FQNEAQ (reference sequence). The CDR3 loop is CASSGQGGSDTQYF. For the CDR3, the DNA is TGTGCCAGCAGCGGGCAGGGGGGATCAGATACGCAGTATTTT.

This chain joins TRBV27 and TRBJ1-2, with TRBD1 matching over 8 bases. CDR1 MNHEY and CDR2 SMNVEV come from the germline V gene (reference sequence). V was pared by 6 bases and J by 8 bases, with 8 bases of the junction left unmatched. This CDR3 region has 13 residues. For the CDR3, the DNA is TGTGCCAGCAGGGCGACAGGGGCGTGGGGCTACACCTTC. Translating gives CASRATGAWGYTF.

J is TRBJ2-7 and V is TRBV5-1, with 8 bases fitting TRBD1. There are 15 residues in the CDR3. Trimming at V came to 4 bases and at J to 2 bases, leaving 8 bases not matched to a gene. Germline lookup yields CDR1 SGHRS and CDR2 YFSETQ. The CDR3 DNA reads TGCGCCAGCAGCCTCGGGACAGGTAAAACCTACGAGCAGTACTTC. Translated, it gives CASSLGTGKTYEQYF. Full variable domain (rest looked up from reference TRBV5-1 and TRBJ2-7): KAGVTQTPRYLIKTRGQQVTLSCSPISGHRSVSWYQQTPGQGLQFLFEYFSETQRNKGNFPGRFSGRQFSNSRSEMNVSTLELGDSALYLCASSLGTGKTYEQYFGPGTRLTVT.

The V and J genes are TRBV3-1 (or the pseudogene TRBV3-2) and TRBJ2-7; D remains unclear. The CDR3 runs to 14 residues. The V end was cut by 1 base, the J end by 5 bases, with 12 bases between. The germline gives CDR1 LGHDT, CDR2 YNNKEL (reference sequence). CDR3 nucleotides: TGTGCCAGCAGCCAAGGGCTCGAATTCCACGAGCAGTACTTC. This translates into CASSQGLEFHEQYF.

The genes are TRBV7-6 and TRBJ1-6, with D perhaps TRBD1 (5 bases). The CDR3 length is 16 residues. Germline V gives CDR1 SGHVS, CDR2 FNYEAQ. Trimming pared 2 bases from V and 7 bases from J, leaving 15 bases between. The DNA for the CDR3 is TGTGCCAGCAGCTTAAGGGGCGTCCTAGGCAATTCACCCCTCCACTTT. It codes for CASSLRGVLGNSPLHF.

The CDR3 reads CASSSPRDRAYEQYF. As DNA, the CDR3 is TGCGCCAGCAGCTCGCCCCGGGACAGGGCCTACGAGCAGTACTTC. This chain connects TRBV5-1 to TRBJ2-7, with 9 bases aligning to TRBD1. The CDR3 covers 15 residues. Germline V gene data show CDR1 as SGHRS and CDR2 as YFSETQ. Germline trimming cut 3 bases from V and 2 bases from J; bases unmatched to any gene: 6.

The chain recombines TRBV19 with TRBJ1-2; D remains unclear. This CDR3 region has 15 residues. CDR1 and CDR2 (germline): LNHDA, SQIVND (reference sequence). V lost 5 bases, J lost 0 bases, and 13 bases lay in between. CDR3 protein: CASSSETGTNYGYTF. CDR3 nucleotides: TGTGCCAGTAGTTCGGAGACGGGTACTAACTATGGCTACACCTTC.

This clone was recorded only once. The chain links TRBV3-1 (or the pseudogene TRBV3-2) to TRBJ2-7, with 8 positions matching TRBD2. Germline V CDR1 and CDR2: LGHDT, YNNKEL (reference sequence). This CDR3 region has 14 residues. V shed 3 bases and J 5 bases; nucleotides not matched to a gene: 6. The CDR3 DNA sequence: TGTGCCAGCAGCCACGGACGGGAGGGTGACGAGCAGTACTTC. This encodes CASSHGREGDEQYF.

The rearrangement uses TRBV27 and TRBJ2-5; tentatively, D is TRBD2 (5 bases). Trimming removed 2 bases at V and 5 bases at J, with 15 bases between. This CDR3 has 15 residues. Per germline, CDR1 MNHEY and CDR2 SMNVEV (reference sequence). The CDR3 nucleotides are TGTGCCAGCAGTTTAAACGGACTGCCGAGGGAGACCCAGTACTTC. It encodes CASSLNGLPRETQYF.

This sequence joins TRBV6-6 and TRBJ2-7; maybe TRBD2 (6 bases). V lost 2 bases to trimming and J lost 2 bases, with 7 bases between them. Per the germline V gene, CDR1 is MNHNY and CDR2 is SVGAGI (reference sequence). The CDR3 totals 13 residues. This CDR3 reads CASSYRRAYEQYF. In DNA, the CDR3 is TGTGCCAGCAGTTACCGGAGGGCCTACGAGCAGTACTTC.

The rearrangement links TRBV30 to TRBJ2-7; possible D gene TRBD2, 6 bases. CDR1 is GTSNPN, CDR2 SVGIG, per germline (reference sequence). There are 14 residues in the CDR3. V was cut by 3 bases and J by 0 bases, with 12 bases left in between. CDR3: CAWRSEDYSYEQYF. The CDR3 DNA reads as TGTGCCTGGAGGAGCGAGGACTACTCCTACGAGCAGTACTTC.

The rearrangement joins TRBV27 to TRBJ2-1, with TRBD2 matching over 7 bases. J lost 3 bases, V lost 6 bases, and 8 bases had no gene match. The CDR3 has 15 amino acids. Per the germline V gene, CDR1 is MNHEY and CDR2 is SMNVEV (reference sequence). This chain's CDR3 is CASRAGVNSYNEQFF. The CDR3 nucleotides read TGTGCCAGCAGGGCGGGGGTTAATAGCTACAATGAGCAGTTCTTC.

This chain uses TRBV7-6 with TRBJ1-5; 9 bases are a match to TRBD1. This CDR3 has 18 residues. The ends lost 5 bases at V and 0 bases at J; junction bases unmatched: 11. Germline V CDR1 and CDR2: SGHVS, FNYEAQ. As DNA, the CDR3 is TGTGCCAGCAGCGCCATAGGAGAGACAGGGGGTAGCAATCAGCCCCAGCATTTT. Translation gives CASSAIGETGGSNQPQHF.

This chain uses TRBV5-4 with TRBJ1-1, with 11 positions matching TRBD1. Germline CDR1 reads SGHNT; CDR2 reads YYREEE (reference sequence). CDR3 length: 16 amino acids. The junction had 8 bases not matched to a gene; V was cut back by 4 bases and J by 3 bases. CDR3 sequence (DNA): TGTGCCAGCAGCACGGGGGGACAGGGGGGCGACACTGAAGCTTTCTTT. Translated: CASSTGGQGGDTEAFF.

The chain is built from TRBV18 and TRBJ2-2; D ambiguous. The germline CDR1 and CDR2 sequences are KGHSH and LQKENI. The germline V and J ends were trimmed by 5 bases and 4 bases, with 11 bases remaining between them. This CDR3 has 14 residues. CDR3 in amino acids: CASSVLGGTGELFF. CDR3 nucleotides: TGTGCCAGCTCAGTCCTAGGTGGCACCGGGGAGCTGTTTTTT.

The genes are TRBV2 and TRBJ2-3; TRBD2 might be the D (6 bases). The CDR3 extends over 12 amino acids. Germline-derived CDR1 and CDR2 are SNHLY and FYNNEI. The V end was cut by 6 bases, the J end by 5 bases, with 9 bases between. This CDR3 reads CASRLAIDTQYF. In DNA, the CDR3 is TGTGCCAGCAGACTAGCAATAGATACGCAGTATTTT.